The present T cell receptor beta chain was sequenced within a study of blood T cells in healthy people across ages. Germline V gives CDR1 ENHRY, CDR2 SYGVKD. The ends were cut back, 2 bases at V and 5 bases at J, with 12 bases in the middle. The CDR3 is made up of 14 amino acids. This clonotype was observed a few times. Antigen: not known. Study-level points and caveats: Percentage of naive T cells showed a strong correlation with TCR beta diversity.

PCR was performed a second time for about 7 to 12 cycles using a sample-barcoded 5' primer and a J-beta primer mix. Every sample returned 2.5 million or more CDR3-containing paired-end reads. TCRdb redid the calling of the 5' RACE reads with MiXCR, one entry per CDR3 protein. The table has about 1.4 million distinct CDR3 sequences, almost 60% seen once; the top ten hold under 8.5%. The clonotype was recovered from a man aged 18 to 29 in good health. V and J are TRBV10-3 and TRBJ2-5; D is uncertain. Source material: blood. CDR3 sequence reads: CAISEGVSRETQYF. The CDR3 bases are TGTGCCATCAGTGAGGGCGTATCAAGGGAGACCCAGTACTTC.